This T cell receptor beta chain came from a study of blood T cell repertoires in COVID-19. Study details: Sites in the United States, Italy and Spain provided acute and convalescent COVID-19 samples.

CDR1 and CDR2 from the germline V gene are LNHNV and YYDKDF (reference sequence). There are 19 residues in the CDR3. J lost 5 bases, V lost 0 bases, and 8 bases had no gene match. Per the original methods: Quantification of nucleated cells was approximated via reference gene primer amplification. The method was immunoSEQ multiplex PCR; TCRdb's version includes in-frame clones alone and lacks a portion of them. That table supplies the V and J calls and clone size; D and trimming were determined from the DNA. The sample shows 250,000 to 350,000 clones, about four fifths of them seen only once. Seattle enrolled patients during active infection and tracked them longitudinally.

Sequencing was carried out using peripheral blood. V gene TRBV15 combines with J gene TRBJ2-4; 15 bases are shared with TRBD2. The receptor was isolated from a person aged 65-85 years with COVID-19, enrolled during active disease. The CDR3 coding sequence is TGTGCCACCAGCAGAGATGAATGGACTAGCGGGGGGGCAGAAAACATTCAGTACTTC. Its protein product is CATSRDEWTSGGAENIQYF.